Presented here are 2 T cell receptor beta chains from one specimen sequenced in a study of identical twins (dated by TCRdb to 2016 to 2017). Library creation used 5' RACE. TCRdb names Illumina HiSeq 2000 as the instrument used. TCRdb ran its own pipeline on the public reads, namely fastp trimming at Q25 and MiXCR clone calling, and kept in-frame beta chains. Rows are combined by CDR3 protein, so each entry shows the most common genes and DNA. The sample table lists about 700,000 distinct CDR3 sequences, 8.6% of them with a count of one. The ten largest make up around 0.95% of the sample. This sample was shared with a second study, whose subject was yellow fever vaccine responses in identical twins.

The sequenced material came from PBMCs. These receptors were collected from a woman aged 18 to 35 in good health.

At least ten counts were recorded for this clonotype. The CDR3: CASSQDSASGYEQYF. The DNA for the CDR3 is TGTGCCAGCAGCCAAGATTCCGCTAGCGGTTACGAGCAGTACTTC. The V and J genes are TRBV3-1 and TRBJ2-7, with TRBD2 identical over 7 bases. The ends lost 0 bases at V and 4 bases at J; junction bases unmatched: 6. The CDR3 is 15 amino acids. Germline V lookup: CDR1 LGHDT, CDR2 YNNKEL (reference sequence).

This clonotype was recorded a few times. This chain connects TRBV20-1 to TRBJ2-3, with TRBD2 as a possible D gene (6 bases). V was pared by 3 bases and J by 2 bases, with 18 bases between. Germline CDR1 DFQATT, CDR2 SNEGSKA (reference sequence). This CDR3 has 16 residues. The CDR3 region is CSASSLRERYTDTQYF. CDR3 DNA: TGCAGTGCTAGCTCTTTACGGGAGAGATACACAGATACGCAGTATTTT.